Detailed here is one T cell receptor beta chain. No antigen is known for it. The data belong to a study of graft-versus-host responses after intestinal transplantation. CDR3 length: 13 amino acids. The germline V gene has CDR1 GTSNPN and CDR2 SVGIG (reference sequence). V was shortened by 4 bases and J by 2 bases, with 10 bases between the two germline ends. Sequencing used immunoSEQ multiplex PCR; TCRdb keeps in-frame clones, though not all of them. The data hold about 48,000 clones, with over 90% observed a single time. This material consisted of unstimulated CD4+ T cells sorted from spleen or lymph node cells, taken before transplant. J is TRBJ2-3 and V is TRBV30; no clear D. The sequence was collected from a human donor who was the organ donor for an intestinal transplant. CDR3 sequence: CAWMERNTDTQYF. CDR3 in DNA: TGTGCCTGGATGGAGAGGAACACAGATACGCAGTATTTT.